The present entry profiles one T cell receptor (beta chain) with its context. Its antigen is as yet unknown. The data derive from a study of OX40 agonist ivuxolimab in advanced cancers. Across the study: The treatment was a fully human IgG2 OX40 agonist, ivuxolimab. The mean age was approximately 60 years, ranging from about 20 to 85, with about four fifths of participants male. Findings and limits, study-wide: The investigators did not determine what antigen specificity the expanded peripheral T cells had.

Samples of blood were obtained at baseline, on cycle 4 day 1, and on cycle 7 day 1. The V end lost 0 bases, the J end lost 11 bases, and 13 bases lay between the germline ends. The CDR3 loop spans 13 amino acids. Germline values: CDR1 MGHDK, CDR2 SYGVNS. Some clones are missing from TCRdb's copy, which holds only in-frame ones; the method was immunoSEQ multiplex PCR. The sample holds approximately 50,000 clones, about nine tenths seen once. This receptor was taken from an adult with an advanced solid tumor such as melanoma, head and neck, liver or kidney cancer. Sample: CD4+ or CD8+ T cells sorted from blood, taken in a trial of the OX40 agonist ivuxolimab. This chain links TRBV25-1 with TRBJ1-1, with a possible D match to TRBD1 (6 bases). In nucleotides, the CDR3 is TGTGCCAGCAGTGAATATGGGGGCCCGGGGGCTTTCTTT. Residues: CASSEYGGPGAFF. Supplemented by reference TRBV25-1 and TRBJ1-1, the full variable domain reads EADIYQTPRYLVIGTGKKITLECSQTMGHDKMYWYQQDPGMELHLIHYSYGVNSTEKGDLSSESTVSRIRTEHFPLTLESARPSHTSQYLCASSEYGGPGAFFGQGTRLTVV.